The sequence of this T cell receptor (beta chain) was determined in a study of OX40 agonist ivuxolimab in advanced cancers. Findings and limits, study-wide: The specificity for antigen of the expanded peripheral T cells was not determined.

This CDR3 contains 15 residues. Germline CDR1 and CDR2: LNHDA and SQIVND (reference sequence). V was clipped by 5 bases and J by 0 bases, with 13 bases between them. This clone was seen a few times. As yet, its antigen is unknown. Clones were sequenced by immunoSEQ multiplex PCR, and TCRdb holds only the in-frame ones, with some missing. The table lists some 100,000 clones, about 90% of them singletons. Sequenced here: CD4+ or CD8+ T cells sorted from blood, sampled in a trial of the OX40 agonist ivuxolimab. The sequence was obtained from an adult with an advanced solid tumor such as melanoma, head and neck, liver or kidney cancer. The chain couples TRBV19 to TRBJ1-1; D gene uncertain. CDR3 region: CASSPPPAVNTEAFF. In DNA, the CDR3 is TGTGCCAGTAGTCCCCCCCCGGCGGTGAACACTGAAGCTTTCTTT.